The clone carrying this TCR beta chain has just one count. This sample is drawn from a study of blood T cell repertoires in COVID-19. As for the study in general: Some COVID-19 samples were acute and others convalescent; all came from the United States, Italy and Spain. T cells, B-cell-depleted T cells, or PBMCs supplied cDNA or gDNA.

In the source study's methods: From reference gene primer amplification, estimates of nucleated cell counts were derived. Measured with immunoSEQ multiplex PCR; TCRdb has only the in-frame clones, and not every one. For V, J and clone size, that table is used; D and trimming come from the DNA. Of approximately 150,000 clones in the sample, over 85% were seen once. CDR3 size: 14 residues. J lost 7 bases, V lost 4 bases, and 8 bases had no gene match. Germline V gene lookup returns CDR1 MNHEY and CDR2 SVGAGI. Material: peripheral blood. The chain combines TRBV6-5 with TRBJ2-5, with 8 bases matching TRBD1. This TCR derives from a human donor in a cohort sampled during active COVID-19. The chain's CDR3 is CASSSDRGLGTQYF. As DNA, the CDR3 is TGTGCCAGCAGTTCCGACAGGGGTCTCGGGACCCAGTACTTC.